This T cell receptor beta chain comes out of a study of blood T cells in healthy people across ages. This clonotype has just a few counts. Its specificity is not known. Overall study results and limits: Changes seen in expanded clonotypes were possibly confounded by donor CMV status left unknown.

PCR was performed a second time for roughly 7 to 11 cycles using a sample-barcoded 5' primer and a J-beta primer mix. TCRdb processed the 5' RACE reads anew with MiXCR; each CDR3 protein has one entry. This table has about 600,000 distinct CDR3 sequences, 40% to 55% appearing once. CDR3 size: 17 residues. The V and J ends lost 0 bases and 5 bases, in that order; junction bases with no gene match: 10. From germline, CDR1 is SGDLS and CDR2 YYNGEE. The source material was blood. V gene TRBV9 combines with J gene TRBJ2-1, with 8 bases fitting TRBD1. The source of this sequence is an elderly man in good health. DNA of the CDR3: TGTGCCAGCAGCGTAGGGTTTCAGGGGGCTGCCAACAATGAGCAGTTCTTC. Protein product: CASSVGFQGAANNEQFF.